These 24 T cell receptor beta chains came from one sample sequenced in a study of T cell responses to AZD1222 COVID-19 vaccine (dated by TCRdb to about 2021). Libraries were built with the immunoSEQ multiplex PCR assay. The table was pulled from immuneACCESS by TCRdb, which kept in-frame rearrangements only. Such tables lose some clones; where checked, under half of the loss comes from unresolved V genes, and the rest has no known cause. Here the sample has 95,000 to 100,000 clones; around 84% occur a single time. The top ten clonotypes cover 13% to 15% of the sample. The time point label on this specimen signifies: about 28 days (+/-7) after the second vaccine dose. The material was peripheral blood, obtained 28 days after the second AZD1222 dose. The source is an adult who received the AZD1222 COVID-19 vaccine.

The rearrangement joins TRBV7-3 to TRBJ2-7; TRBD2 matches 9 bases. The CDR3 is 14 amino acids. Germline V gene data show CDR1 as SGHTA and CDR2 as FQGTGA. V lost 4 bases, J lost 12 bases, and 13 bases stayed unmatched. The CDR3 region has the DNA TGTGCCAGCAGCTCCCTTCCTGTAGCGGGAGCGAGGTACTTC. Translating gives CASSSLPVAGARYF.

This chain uses TRBV18 with TRBJ1-3; no definite D call. The germline V and J ends were trimmed by 3 bases and 0 bases, with 15 bases remaining between them. Germline V lookup: CDR1 KGHSH, CDR2 LQKENI. CDR3 length equals 17 residues. For the CDR3, the DNA is TGTGCCAGCTCACCTCTCTCGACGGGAAGCTCTGGAAACACCATATATTTT. The encoded protein is CASSPLSTGSSGNTIYF.

The chain recombines TRBV12-3 or TRBV12-4 with TRBJ2-7; D unclear. Trimming removed 2 bases at V and 9 bases at J, with 14 bases between. CDR3 length equals 13 residues. The CDR3 loop reads CASSLPTRSLQYF. The CDR3 DNA follows: TGTGCCAGCAGTTTACCCACGAGGAGCTTGCAGTACTTC.

This chain links TRBV7-9 with TRBJ1-2, with D tentatively TRBD1 (6 bases). V lost 5 bases to trimming and J lost 4 bases, with 17 bases between them. The CDR3 is 15 amino acids. Germline V gene lookup returns CDR1 SEHNR and CDR2 FQNEAQ (reference sequence). CDR3 nucleotides: TGTGCCAGCAGCCCCGGCAAGGGGGTGATCTATGGCTACACCTTC. It yields the protein CASSPGKGVIYGYTF.

The rearrangement joins TRBV7-7 to TRBJ2-3; 7 bases line up with TRBD2. There are 13 residues in the CDR3. Germline loops: CDR1 SSHAT, CDR2 FNYEAQ (reference sequence). V gave up 4 bases and J gave up 5 bases; unmatched junction bases: 3. The CDR3 protein is CASSSVAGDTQYF. The CDR3 DNA sequence: TGTGCCAGCAGCTCCGTAGCGGGAGATACGCAGTATTTT.

V and J are TRBV6-6 and TRBJ2-5; no clear D gene. This CDR3 comprises 11 residues. Germline V gene data show CDR1 as MNHNY and CDR2 as SVGAGI (reference sequence). Trimming took off 4 bases at V and 4 bases at J, with 4 bases between the two ends. CDR3 protein: CASSSGETQYF. The CDR3 coding sequence is TGTGCCAGCAGTTCTGGAGAGACCCAGTACTTC.

This sequence joins TRBV6-5 and TRBJ2-2; possibly TRBD2 for D (5 bases). The CDR3 has 13 amino acids. V lost 6 bases and J lost 7, with 12 bases in between. Per germline, CDR1 MNHEY and CDR2 SVGAGI. The CDR3 here is CASRPEGGGELFF. CDR3 nucleotide sequence: TGTGCCAGCAGACCCGAGGGTGGCGGGGAGCTGTTTTTT.

The genes are TRBV12-3 or TRBV12-4 and TRBJ1-1; no clear D gene. The V gene lost 4 bases and the J gene lost 2 bases, with 8 bases spanning the gap. The CDR3 is 13 amino acids. CDR3 sequence: CASSSNRNTEAFF. As DNA, the CDR3 is TGTGCCAGCAGTTCCAACAGAAACACTGAAGCTTTCTTT.

The J gene is TRBJ1-1, the V gene TRBV5-1; D gene unclear. The germline V and J ends were trimmed by 3 bases and 4 bases, with 16 bases remaining between them. The CDR3 is 15 amino acids. Germline V gene data show CDR1 as SGHRS and CDR2 as YFSETQ. CDR3 sequence reads: CASSWGVPLSTEAFF. Written as DNA, the CDR3 is TGCGCCAGCAGCTGGGGAGTACCTTTGAGCACTGAAGCTTTCTTT.

This chain joins TRBV5-1 and TRBJ2-3; possible D gene TRBD2, 5 bases. The V end lost 0 bases, the J end lost 2 bases, and 10 bases lay between the germline ends. The CDR3 length is 15 residues. Germline-derived CDR1 and CDR2 are SGHRS and YFSETQ. The CDR3: CASSLGGSVTDTQYF. The CDR3 coding sequence is TGCGCCAGCAGCTTGGGAGGGTCGGTCACAGATACGCAGTATTTT.

The J gene is TRBJ2-7, the V gene TRBV18; D may be TRBD1 or TRBD2 (6 bases each). Germline V lookup: CDR1 KGHSH, CDR2 LQKENI. The ends were cut back, 2 bases at V and 4 bases at J, with 15 bases in the middle. The CDR3 spans 15 residues. CDR3 amino acids: CASSPGAGEDYEQYF. The CDR3 coding sequence is TGTGCCAGCTCACCAGGGGCAGGGGAGGATTACGAGCAGTACTTC.

This clone was observed once. The CDR3 nucleotides are TGCAGCGTGAGCAGGTTTTCTGGAAACACCATATATTTT. Residues: CSVSRFSGNTIYF. The chain is built from TRBV29-1 and TRBJ1-3, with unresolved D. Deletions cut 6 bases from V and 1 base from J, with 10 bases between. This CDR3 contains 13 residues. Germline CDR1 SQVTM, CDR2 ANQGSEA.

V is TRBV7-9 and J is TRBJ2-2; D might be TRBD1 (6 bases). The V end lost 4 bases, the J end lost 7 bases, and 16 bases lay between the germline ends. This CDR3 is 15 amino acids long. CDR1 and CDR2 (germline): SEHNR, FQNEAQ (reference sequence). CDR3 sequence (DNA): TGTGCCAGCAGCTCCCAATTTGGGGGCTACGGGGAGCTGTTTTTT. Translation: CASSSQFGGYGELFF.

The chain uses TRBV6-5 and TRBJ1-1; no definite D call. The CDR3 contains 13 residues. The germline gives CDR1 MNHEY, CDR2 SVGAGI. With 6 bases removed from V and 4 bases from J, the gap between germline ends came to 12 bases. CDR3 DNA sequence: TGTGCCAGCAGCAGTTGGGATCGCACTGAAGCTTTCTTT. Translated, it gives CASSSWDRTEAFF.

The genes are TRBV14 and TRBJ2-2; unclear D gene. CDR1 SGHDN and CDR2 FVKESK come from the germline V gene. V lost 1 base to trimming and J lost 6 bases, with 6 bases between them. The CDR3 loop spans 13 amino acids. CDR3 in DNA: TGTGCCAGCAGCCAAGCCCGGGCCGGGGAGCTGTTTTTT. Protein: CASSQARAGELFF.

This clone was counted a single time. The chain has TRBV21-1 and TRBJ2-7; the table calls TRBD2, which could not be checked here. TRBV21-1 is noted as a pseudogene. The CDR3 contains 14 residues. CDR3 region: CASRRLYHSYEQYF. The CDR3 DNA sequence: TGTGCCAGCCGACGACTATACCACTCCTACGAGCAGTACTTC.

A few counts support this clone. The rearrangement uses TRBV10-3 and TRBJ2-4, with TRBD2 identical over 9 bases. V lost 4 bases, J lost 9 bases, and 16 bases stayed unmatched. The CDR3 is made up of 17 amino acids. The germline CDR1 and CDR2 sequences are ENHRY and SYGVKD. Here the CDR3 DNA reads TGTGCCATCAGTGTGGGTAGCGGGGGACCGGGAGGAAGCATTCAGTACTTC. Its protein is CAISVGSGGPGGSIQYF.

J is TRBJ2-5 and V is TRBV2; tentatively, D is TRBD1 or TRBD2 (6 bases each). The CDR3 runs 13 residues. V was clipped by 0 bases and J by 9 bases, with 11 bases between them. Germline-derived CDR1 and CDR2 are SNHLY and FYNNEI. The CDR3 is CASSEAWGAAQYF. CDR3 DNA: TGTGCCAGCAGTGAAGCATGGGGGGCGGCCCAGTACTTC.

The chain links TRBV6-1 to TRBJ1-5; D ambiguous. V shed 2 bases and J shed 5 bases, with 16 bases lying between them. CDR1 is MNHNS and CDR2 is SASEGT in the germline V gene. The CDR3 has 16 amino acids. The CDR3 spells CASSEIPGVGYQPQHF. The DNA for the CDR3 is TGTGCCAGCAGTGAAATACCCGGGGTGGGATATCAGCCCCAGCATTTT.

This clone turned up a few times. The chain has TRBV7-3 and TRBJ1-3, with 8 bases matching TRBD1. The CDR3 is 15 residues long. Germline V gene lookup returns CDR1 SGHTA and CDR2 FQGTGA. V gave up 2 bases and J gave up 3 bases; unmatched junction bases: 3. CDR3 sequence reads: CASSLDRGHGNTIYF. CDR3 coding DNA: TGTGCCAGCAGCTTAGACAGGGGCCATGGAAACACCATATATTTT. Based on the CDR3 plus reference TRBV7-3 and TRBJ1-3, the full variable domain is GAGVSQTPSNKVTEKGKYVELRCDPISGHTALYWYRQSLGQGPEFLIYFQGTGAADDSGLPNDRFFAVRPEGSVSTLKIQRTERGDSAVYLCASSLDRGHGNTIYFGEGSWLTVV.

This chain uses TRBV4-2 with TRBJ1-3; D uncertain. CDR3 size: 16 residues. CDR1 is LGHNA, CDR2 YNFKEQ, per germline. Deletions cut 1 base from V and 4 bases from J, with 14 bases between. DNA of the CDR3: TGTGCCAGCAGCCAAGCCCTGGGGTCCATAGGAAACACCATATATTTT. It yields the protein CASSQALGSIGNTIYF.

This rearrangement joins TRBV5-4 to TRBJ1-2, with 9 bases fitting TRBD1. The CDR3 is 13 residues long. J gave up 8 bases and V 5 bases, and 7 bases lay outside the gene matches. The germline V gene has CDR1 SGHNT and CDR2 YYREEE (reference sequence). The CDR3 reads CASRATGGGGYTF. CDR3 nucleotide sequence: TGTGCCAGCAGGGCGACAGGGGGTGGAGGCTACACCTTC. Variable domain in full (rest from reference TRBV5-4 and TRBJ1-2): ETGVTQSPTHLIKTRGQQVTLRCSSQSGHNTVSWYQQALGQGPQFIFQYYREEENGRGNFPPRFSGLQFPNYSSELNVNALELDDSALYLCASRATGGGGYTFGSGTRLTVV.

The V call is TRBV7-6, the J call TRBJ1-5; maybe TRBD1 (6 bases). The germline gives CDR1 SGHVS, CDR2 FNYEAQ. The V end lost 2 bases, the J end lost 4 bases, and 9 bases lay between the germline ends. The CDR3 covers 14 residues. The CDR3 spells CASSLSTGNQPQHF. DNA for the CDR3: TGTGCCAGCAGCTTAAGTACAGGGAATCAGCCCCAGCATTTT.

The genes are TRBV7-9 and TRBJ2-3; 7 bases align to TRBD2. The CDR3 sequence is 16 residues long. Germline V gene lookup returns CDR1 SEHNR and CDR2 FQNEAQ (reference sequence). V lost 3 bases, J lost 2 bases, and 8 bases stayed unmatched. CDR3 coding DNA: TGTGCCAGCAGCTTTGCTAGCGGCGGCAACACAGATACGCAGTATTTT. This sequence encodes CASSFASGGNTDTQYF.